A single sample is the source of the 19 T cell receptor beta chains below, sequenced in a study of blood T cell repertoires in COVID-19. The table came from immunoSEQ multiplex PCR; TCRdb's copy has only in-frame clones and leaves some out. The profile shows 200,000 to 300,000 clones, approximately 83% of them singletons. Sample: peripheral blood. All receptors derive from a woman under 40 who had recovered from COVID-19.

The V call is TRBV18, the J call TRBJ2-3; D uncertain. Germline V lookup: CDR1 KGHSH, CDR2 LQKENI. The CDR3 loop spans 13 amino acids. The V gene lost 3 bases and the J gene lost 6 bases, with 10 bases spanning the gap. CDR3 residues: CASSPTAGDTQYF. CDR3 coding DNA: TGTGCCAGCTCACCGACTGCCGGGGATACGCAGTATTTT.

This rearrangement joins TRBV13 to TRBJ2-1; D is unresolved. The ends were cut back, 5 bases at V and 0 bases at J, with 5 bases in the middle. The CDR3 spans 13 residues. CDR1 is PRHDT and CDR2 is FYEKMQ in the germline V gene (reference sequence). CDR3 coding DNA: TGTGCCAGCAGCATGAGCTCCTACAATGAGCAGTTCTTC. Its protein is CASSMSSYNEQFF.

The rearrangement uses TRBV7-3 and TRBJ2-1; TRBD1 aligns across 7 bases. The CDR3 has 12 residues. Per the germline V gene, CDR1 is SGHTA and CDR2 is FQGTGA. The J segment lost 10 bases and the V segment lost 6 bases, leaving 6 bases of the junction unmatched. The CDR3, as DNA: TGTGCCAGCAGTTCGTCGGACAGGGAGCAGTTCTTC. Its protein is CASSSSDREQFF.

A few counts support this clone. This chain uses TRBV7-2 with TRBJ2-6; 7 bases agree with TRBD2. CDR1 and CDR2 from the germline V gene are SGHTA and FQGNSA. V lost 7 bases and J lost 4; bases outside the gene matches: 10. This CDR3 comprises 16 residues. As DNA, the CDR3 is TGTGCCAGCACCCCTTGGGGGGGTAAAGGGGCCAACGTCCTGACTTTC. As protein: CASTPWGGKGANVLTF.

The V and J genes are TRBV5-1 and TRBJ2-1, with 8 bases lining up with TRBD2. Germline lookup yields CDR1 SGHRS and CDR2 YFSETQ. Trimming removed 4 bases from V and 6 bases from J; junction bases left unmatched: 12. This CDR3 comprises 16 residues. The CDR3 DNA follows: TGCGCCAGCAGCACCTCCGAGGGCGGGGGGACCAATGAGCAGTTCTTC. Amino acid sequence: CASSTSEGGGTNEQFF.

CDR3 residues: CASSLGGDNTDTQYF. In DNA form, the CDR3 reads TGTGCCAGCAGCCTTGGGGGGGATAACACAGATACGCAGTATTTT. V usage is TRBV3-1 (or the pseudogene TRBV3-2) and J usage is TRBJ2-3; 7 nucleotides align to TRBD2. This CDR3 is 15 amino acids long. V gave up 4 bases and J gave up 2 bases; unmatched junction bases: 6. Germline V gene lookup returns CDR1 LGHDT and CDR2 YNNKEL (reference sequence).

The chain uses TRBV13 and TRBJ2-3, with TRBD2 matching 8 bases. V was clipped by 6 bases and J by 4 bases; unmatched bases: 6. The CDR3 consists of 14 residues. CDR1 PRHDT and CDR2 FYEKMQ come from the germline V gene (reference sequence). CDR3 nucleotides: TGTGCCAGCAGATCCGGGGGGGGAGCAGATACGCAGTATTTT. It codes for CASRSGGGADTQYF.

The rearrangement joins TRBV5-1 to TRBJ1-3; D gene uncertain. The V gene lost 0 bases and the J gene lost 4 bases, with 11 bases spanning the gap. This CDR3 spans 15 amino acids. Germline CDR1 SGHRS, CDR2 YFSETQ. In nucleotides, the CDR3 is TGCGCCAGCAGCTTGGACGGAGGGAAGGGAAACACCATATATTTT. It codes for CASSLDGGKGNTIYF.

The CDR3 region has the DNA TGTGCCACCAGCAGAGACCTTGTAGCGGGGGGCACAGATACGCAGTATTTT. It translates to CATSRDLVAGGTDTQYF. The gene calls are TRBV15 and TRBJ2-3, with TRBD2 matching 9 bases. The V and J ends lost 0 bases and 1 base, in that order; junction bases with no gene match: 5. From germline, CDR1 is LNHNV and CDR2 YYDKDF (reference sequence). The CDR3 consists of 17 residues.

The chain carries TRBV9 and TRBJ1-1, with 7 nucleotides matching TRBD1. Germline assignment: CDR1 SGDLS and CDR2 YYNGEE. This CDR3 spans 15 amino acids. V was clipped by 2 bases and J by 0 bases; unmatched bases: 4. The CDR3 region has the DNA TGTGCCAGCAGCGTCGAGGGGACAGTGAACACTGAAGCTTTCTTT. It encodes CASSVEGTVNTEAFF.

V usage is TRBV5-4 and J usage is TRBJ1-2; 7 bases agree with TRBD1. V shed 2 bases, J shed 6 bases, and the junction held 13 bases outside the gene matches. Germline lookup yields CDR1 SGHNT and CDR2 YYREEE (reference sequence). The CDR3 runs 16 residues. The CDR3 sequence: CASSFPGWQGVNGYTF. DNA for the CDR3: TGTGCCAGCAGCTTCCCTGGGTGGCAGGGGGTTAATGGCTACACCTTC.

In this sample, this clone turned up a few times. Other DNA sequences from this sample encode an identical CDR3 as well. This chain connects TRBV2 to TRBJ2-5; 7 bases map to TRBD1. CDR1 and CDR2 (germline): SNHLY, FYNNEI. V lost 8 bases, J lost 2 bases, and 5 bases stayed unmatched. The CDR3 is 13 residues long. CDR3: CASRGQLQETQYF. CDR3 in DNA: TGTGCCAGCCGGGGACAGTTACAAGAGACCCAGTACTTC.

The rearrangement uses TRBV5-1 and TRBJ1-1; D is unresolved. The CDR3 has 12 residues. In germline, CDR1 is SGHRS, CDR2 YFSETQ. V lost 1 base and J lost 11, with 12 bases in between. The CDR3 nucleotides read TGCGCCAGCAGCTTGCCAGAATCGGAGGCTTTCTTT. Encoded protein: CASSLPESEAFF.

This chain's CDR3 is CAISEYTTGNTIYF. In nucleotides, the CDR3 is TGTGCCATCAGTGAGTACACTACTGGAAACACCATATATTTT. The V call is TRBV10-3, the J call TRBJ1-3; D not certain. V was shortened by 1 base and J by 2 bases, with 6 bases between the two germline ends. The CDR3 is 14 residues long. Germline CDR1 and CDR2: ENHRY and SYGVKD.

The CDR3 DNA sequence: TGCGCCAGACACAGAGCCCGAAGAAAACTGTTTTTT. Translating it yields CARHRARRKLFF. V gene TRBV10-1 combines with J gene TRBJ1-4; no clear D. The CDR3 runs 12 residues. Per germline, CDR1 WNHNN and CDR2 SYGVQD (reference sequence). Trimming cost V 9 bases and J 10 bases, with 15 bases left between them.

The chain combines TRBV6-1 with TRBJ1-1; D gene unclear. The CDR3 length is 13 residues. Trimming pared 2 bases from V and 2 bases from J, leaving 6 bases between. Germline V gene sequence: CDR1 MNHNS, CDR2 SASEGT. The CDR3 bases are TGTGCCAGCAGTGAAAACACCAACACTGAAGCTTTCTTT. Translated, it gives CASSENTNTEAFF.

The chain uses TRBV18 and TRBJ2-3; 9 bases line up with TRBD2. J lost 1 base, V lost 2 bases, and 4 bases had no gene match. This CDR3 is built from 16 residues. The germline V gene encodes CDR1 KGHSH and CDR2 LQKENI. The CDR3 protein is CASSPIAGGRTDTQYF. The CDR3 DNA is TGTGCCAGCTCACCAATTGCGGGGGGGCGCACAGATACGCAGTATTTT.

The DNA of the CDR3 is TGTGCCAGTTCCGACAGGAACACTGAAGCTTTCTTT. The encoded protein is CASSDRNTEAFF. The chain links TRBV27 to TRBJ1-1; a weak D match, TRBD1 (5 bases). The V and J ends lost 9 bases and 1 base respectively, with 9 bases between them. CDR1 and CDR2 (germline): MNHEY, SMNVEV (reference sequence). The length of the CDR3 is 12 residues.

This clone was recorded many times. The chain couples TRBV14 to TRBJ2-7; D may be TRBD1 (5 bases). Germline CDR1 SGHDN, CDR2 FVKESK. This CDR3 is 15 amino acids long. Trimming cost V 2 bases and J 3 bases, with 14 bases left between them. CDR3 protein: CASSQLDSFIYEQYF. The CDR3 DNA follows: TGTGCCAGCAGCCAACTAGACAGCTTTATCTACGAGCAGTACTTC.